This TCR beta chain was recorded in a study of blood T cell repertoires in COVID-19. Study at large: Sources were T cells, B-cell-depleted T cells, or PBMCs; the material itself was cDNA or gDNA.

The V end lost 5 bases, the J end lost 7 bases, and 11 bases lay between the germline ends. Germline lookup yields CDR1 SGHTA and CDR2 FQGNSA. This CDR3 is built from 12 residues. TCRdb's copy holds only in-frame clones and misses some; the assay was immunoSEQ multiplex PCR. The data hold 250,000 to 400,000 clones, with approximately 88% observed a single time. The TCR comes from a woman younger than 45 with COVID-19, enrolled during active disease. The rearrangement links TRBV7-2 to TRBJ1-2; no definite D call. Specimen: peripheral blood. CDR3 in amino acids: CASSPRLFGYTF. The CDR3 DNA reads as TGTGCCAGCAGCCCCCGGTTATTTGGCTACACCTTC.